This note documents a single TCR beta chain sequence. Measured with immunoSEQ multiplex PCR; TCRdb has only the in-frame clones, and not every one. The sample includes 630,000 or so clones, 80% to 90% of them seen just once. The data were taken from a study of shared T cell receptors in the human thymus. CDR1 is MDHEN, CDR2 SYDVKM, per germline. V dropped 7 bases and J dropped 2 bases, with 23 bases sitting between them. The CDR3 has 17 amino acids. This sample also belongs to another study, concerning human thymus T cells. In that study: From resections taken during corrective heart surgery, the thymus tissue was obtained. Repertoires from thymus and blood appeared to show biased V and J gene usage. Related research described strongly overlapping thymic repertoires in unrelated people.

Sequencing input: thymocytes. This TCR was recovered from a boy younger than two with a congenital heart defect. This rearrangement joins TRBV28 to TRBJ1-2; D not certain. CDR3 region: CASTNTGGLTWNYGYTF. The CDR3 DNA is TGTGCCAGCACCAACACCGGCGGACTGACGTGGAACTATGGCTACACCTTC.